This TCR beta chain was retrieved from a study of blood T cell repertoires in COVID-19. The V end was cut by 5 bases, the J end by 6 bases, with 15 bases between. Germline V gives CDR1 GTSNPN, CDR2 SVGIG (reference sequence). The CDR3 length is 13 residues. Repertoires were generated with immunoSEQ multiplex PCR, while TCRdb's copy carries only in-frame clones and drops some. The sample has fewer than 40,000 clones, more than 85% seen once. The receptor was derived from a human donor in a cohort sampled during active COVID-19. Sequencing input: peripheral blood. This chain uses TRBV30 with TRBJ2-3, with D tentatively TRBD2 (5 bases). The CDR3 DNA follows: TGTGCCTGGGTCGGAGCGGAAGTGGATACGCAGTATTTT. Residues: CAWVGAEVDTQYF. Full variable domain (remainder filled in from reference TRBV30 and TRBJ2-3): SQTIHQWPATLVQPVGSPLSLECTVEGTSNPNLYWYRQAAGRGLQLLFYSVGIGQISSEVPQNLSASRPQDRQFILSSKKLLLSDSGFYLCAWVGAEVDTQYFGPGTRLTVL.